This T cell receptor beta chain was observed in a study of technical replicates of blood from a few donors. V lost 4 bases, J lost 9 bases, and 17 bases stayed unmatched. Germline loops: CDR1 SGHRS, CDR2 YFSETQ. The CDR3 sequence is 17 residues long. Clones were read by immunoSEQ multiplex PCR, and TCRdb kept only the in-frame ones, dropping some. This repertoire shows some 57,000 clones, approximately 97% found once; its top ten account for approximately 0.18%. Material: T cells isolated from PBMCs. This clonotype was obtained from a human donor in good health. The J gene is TRBJ2-1, the V gene TRBV5-1; TRBD2 matches at 9 bases. The CDR3 coding sequence is TGCGCCAGCAGCCGAAAACTCCAGCGGGGGGTTGGTGGTGAGCAGTTCTTC. Translation gives CASSRKLQRGVGGEQFF.